This T cell receptor beta chain appears in the sequencing data of a study of T-cell reconstitution after alpha-beta-depleted transplantation in children. The CDR3 consists of 14 residues. Trimming stripped 1 base from V and 0 bases from J, with 6 bases between. Germline-derived CDR1 and CDR2 are LGHNA and YNFKEQ. Preparation of the TCRbeta library involved a method that used unique molecular identifiers. MiXCR was run by TCRdb on the PCR reads, yielding one entry per CDR3 protein. Of almost 400,000 distinct CDR3 sequences in the sample, 20% are singletons; the top ten hold 3.5% to 4%. The chain links TRBV4-2 to TRBJ2-5; no firm D call. This clonotype was sampled from a human donor who donated a stem cell graft to a child with acute myeloid leukemia. This specimen was PBMCs from the stem cell graft donor, taken from the stem cell graft. The CDR3 region has the DNA TGTGCCAGCAGCCAAGTGGCCAACCAAGAGACCCAGTACTTC. Its protein is CASSQVANQETQYF.